Listed here is a single T cell receptor (beta chain). The antigen this receptor binds is unknown. The input lacks base qualities; no much larger clone sits a single base away. The data are from a study of blood T cell repertoires in COVID-19 (dated by TCRdb to 2019 to 2021). Regarding the research as a whole: Samples covering the acute and convalescent phases of COVID-19 were provided by collaborators in the United States, Italy and Spain. The material from the prospective study consisted of cDNA or gDNA derived from T cells, B-cell-depleted T cells, or PBMCs. The dataset comprised deeply sampled blood TCRbeta repertoires from subjects exposed to, actively infected with, or recovered from COVID-19. A freely available public database, intended as a resource for researchers studying the immune response to SARS-CoV-2, is where the repertoires were released. Samples came from the ongoing ImmuneRACE study (first 160 participants) plus 1,254 subjects from 6 global collaborators. A de-identified subject ID, COVID-19 status, age in years and sex were almost always included in the sample metadata. Where available, HLA class I and class II types were obtained from metadata supplied by the sample provider rather than from assay-based typing.

The CDR3 measures 14 amino acids from cysteine to phenylalanine. Of the read, only the CDR3 DNA is kept; its 42 bases are in frame from base 1. From a lookup of the germline V gene, CDR1 and CDR2 are LGHNA and YSLEER. The trim is 0 bases for V and 3 bases for J, with a gap of 9 bases between the germline ends. In Seattle, one collaborating source enrolled patients while the infection was active and tracked those patients longitudinally over the course of disease. The collaborating institutions used their own protocols to collect whole blood in K2EDTA tubes. For TCRbeta analysis, collaborator samples were shipped as frozen whole blood, as isolated PBMCs, or as DNA extracted from either sample type. TCRbeta CDR3 regions were amplified from genomic DNA using the immunoSEQ Assay, a bias-controlled multiplex PCR. From the authors' description of their analysis: Within the assay, amplification of reference gene primers was used to estimate how many nucleated cells each sample contained. To quantify the absolute abundance of each unique TCRbeta CDR3 rearrangement, sequence reads were collapsed and filtered. Productive Simpson clonality was computed per sample as the square root of Simpson's diversity index over productive rearrangements. Here the immuneACCESS table is served through TCRdb, limited to in-frame sequences with V and J called. Missing clones are a known gap in these copies; in checked studies unresolved V genes cover under half, and the rest lacks a known reason. That table gives V, J and clone size, and the DNA gave D and trimming. In this sample the table shows some 240,000 clones, about four fifths of which occur a single time. 7.5% of the sample is in the top ten clones.

General conclusions and limits of the study: The amount of clinical and demographic metadata varied by source and participant and was provided uncurated.

The chain is made from TRBV4-3 and TRBJ2-7, with the D gene too uncertain to name. Source material: peripheral blood. The clonotype was recovered from an elderly woman with COVID-19, enrolled during active disease. The nucleotide sequence reads as follows: TGCGCCAGCAGCCAAGATCAGGTCGGCTACGAGCAGTACTTC. Protein translation: CASSQDQVGYEQYF.